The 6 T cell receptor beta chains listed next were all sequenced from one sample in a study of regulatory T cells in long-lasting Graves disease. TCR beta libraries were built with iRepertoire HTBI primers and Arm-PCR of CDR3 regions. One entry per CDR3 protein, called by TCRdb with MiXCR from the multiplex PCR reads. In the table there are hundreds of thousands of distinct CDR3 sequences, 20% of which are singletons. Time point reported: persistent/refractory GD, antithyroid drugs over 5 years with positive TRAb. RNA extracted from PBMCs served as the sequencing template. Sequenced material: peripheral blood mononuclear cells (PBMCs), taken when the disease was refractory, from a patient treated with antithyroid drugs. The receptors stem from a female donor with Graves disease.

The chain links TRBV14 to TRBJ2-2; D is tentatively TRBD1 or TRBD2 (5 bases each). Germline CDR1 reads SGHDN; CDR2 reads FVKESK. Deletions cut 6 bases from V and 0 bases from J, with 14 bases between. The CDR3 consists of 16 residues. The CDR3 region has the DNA TGTGCCAGCAGACCCTTTACGGGACCGAACACCGGGGAGCTGTTTTTT. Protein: CASRPFTGPNTGELFF.

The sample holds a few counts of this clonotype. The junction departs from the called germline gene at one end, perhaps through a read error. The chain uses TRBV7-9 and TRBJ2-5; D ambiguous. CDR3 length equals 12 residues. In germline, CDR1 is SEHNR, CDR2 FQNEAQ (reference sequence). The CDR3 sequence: CASSLDLTPWDF. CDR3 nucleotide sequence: TGTGCCAGCAGCTTAGATTTGACACCCTGGGACTTC.

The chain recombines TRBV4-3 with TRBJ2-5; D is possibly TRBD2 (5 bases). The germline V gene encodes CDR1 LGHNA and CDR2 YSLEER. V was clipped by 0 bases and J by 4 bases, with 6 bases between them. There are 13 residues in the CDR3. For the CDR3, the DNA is TGCGCCAGCAGCCAAGATGAGGGAGAGACCCAGTACTTC. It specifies CASSQDEGETQYF.

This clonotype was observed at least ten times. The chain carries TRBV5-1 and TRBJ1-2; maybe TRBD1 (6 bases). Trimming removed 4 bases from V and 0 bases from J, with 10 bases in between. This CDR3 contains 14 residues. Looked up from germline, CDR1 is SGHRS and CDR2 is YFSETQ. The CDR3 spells CASSRQDSNYGYTF. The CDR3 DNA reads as TGCGCCAGCAGCCGACAGGACTCTAACTATGGCTACACCTTC.

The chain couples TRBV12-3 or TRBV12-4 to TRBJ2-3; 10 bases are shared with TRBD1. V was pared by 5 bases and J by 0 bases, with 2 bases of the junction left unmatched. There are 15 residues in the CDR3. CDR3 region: CASSRQGASTDTQYF. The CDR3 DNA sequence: TGTGCCAGCAGTAGACAGGGGGCGAGCACAGATACGCAGTATTTT.

The CDR3: CASSPGHGTYEQYF. The CDR3 nucleotides are TGTGCCAGCAGTCCGGGACACGGAACCTACGAGCAGTACTTC. The gene calls are TRBV12-3 or TRBV12-4 and TRBJ2-7; D possibly corresponds to TRBD1 (6 bases). The CDR3 length is 14 residues. V was cut by 5 bases and J by 2 bases, with 13 bases left in between.